This T cell receptor (beta chain) was recorded in a study of T cells in Graves' hyperthyroidism and ophthalmopathy (dated by TCRdb to between 2017 and 2020). About the investigation overall: Peripheral blood samples were taken at the time of initial diagnosis, prior to any treatment. The approximately 90 discovery patients were divided at random into training and test sets in a 7:3 ratio. The paper reports TCR Vbeta CDR3 sequencing of some 140 peripheral blood samples: over 40 ophthalmopathy, some 80 hyperthyroidism and around 17 progressor patients. Thyroid tissue and blood T-cell repertoires from about six Graves' hyperthyroidism patients were also compared in the study. To identify TCR V-J signatures that set the groups apart, the researchers used a discovery cohort of about a hundred patients, made up of 40 to 45 with Graves' ophthalmopathy and about 55 with stable Graves' hyperthyroidism. An independent validation cohort of 18 to 20 hyperthyroidism patients and some 15 patients who later progressed to ophthalmopathy tested prospective prediction of ophthalmopathy. Following sampling, methimazole starting at 30 mg daily was given to hyperthyroidism patients, and high-dose intravenous methylprednisolone was given to ophthalmopathy patients. Broad study findings and their caveats: In validation, progression to ophthalmopathy was predicted by the model with almost 71% sensitivity and under 85% specificity, a median of roughly six months before onset. No statistical method was used to set the sample size in advance, and investigators knew the group allocation. A model built on a 13 V-J signature distinguished ophthalmopathy from stable hyperthyroidism, reaching roughly 88% sensitivity and about 81% specificity in cross-validation and 80%/75% in testing. Most expanded thyroid clonotypes (frequency above 0.001) were also detected in blood, suggesting blood repertoires may reflect thyroid immune responses.

Ten or more counts support this clonotype. No cognate antigen has been identified for it. No much larger clone exists at a distance of one base, and base qualities are not known. Amplification of TCR beta CDR3 regions was carried out from RNA transcripts. The first round of RT-PCR for the TCR CDR3 was performed with the HTBI primer set and the Qiagen OneStep RT-PCR kit. Libraries were constructed in a second round of multiplex PCR, after which size selection and purification were carried out. The libraries were sequenced on an Illumina HiSeq2000 using paired-end 100 bp reads. The authors' pipeline ran thus. SOAPnuke was used to process the raw data, with reads discarded if the reads contained adapters or uncalled bases, had a mean Phred below 15, or lacked an exact constant-primer or identifier match. COPE v1.2.5 was used to merge the high-quality paired reads, and each unique nucleotide sequence was defined as a clonotype. MiTCR v1.1 was used to align the clonotypes against IMGT TRBV, TRBD and TRBJ reference segments. The analysis was restricted to V-J combinations with a frequency above 0.0001, which together covered 99% to 99.2% of the repertoires. A TCS score was defined as the ratio of F50 (clonal expansion) to E x V (chaos), with BLOSUM62-based TCRdist applied between CDR3 peptides within each V-J. Welch's t-statistics and random forest reduced 500 to 550 V-J features to 13, which were used in a naive Bayes classifier (R e1071). TCRdb redid the processing of the public reads, applying fastp at Q25 and MiXCR, and retained in-frame beta chains. Here each entry gathers all rows of one CDR3 protein and keeps the most common genes and DNA. The V and J calls come from TCRdb's annotation, not from the publication. Present in this sample are approximately 300,000 distinct CDR3 sequences, approximately 16% of which were seen just once. The ten largest clones add up to 33% of the sample.

A patient counted as having stable Graves' hyperthyroidism if no progression to ophthalmopathy occurred over 18 months of follow-up. The hyperthyroidism patients were between 18 and 65 years old and newly diagnosed, with a disease duration of less than 2 months. The study excluded patients with uncontrolled infections, other autoimmune diseases, pregnancy or lactation. Diagnoses were based on clinical symptoms, serum thyroxine and TRAb, thyroid ultrasound and orbital computed tomography. Ficoll-Paque density gradient centrifugation was used to isolate PBMCs from approximately 10 ml of fresh peripheral blood. Total RNA was extracted with Trizol reagent, and quality was checked on an Agilent 2100 Bioanalyzer. The sample was blood. This TCR was recovered from a young man with Graves' hyperthyroidism.

The CDR3 region reads CASRRAPYNEQFF. At the DNA level, the sequence is TGTGCCAGTCGGCGTGCCCCCTACAATGAGCAGTTCTTC. The chain joins TRBV3-1 to TRBJ2-1, with the D gene call left open. The CDR3 goes from the cysteine to the phenylalanine over 13 residues. Here the CDR3 DNA is all that survives: 39 bases in frame from base 1. Relative to germline, V is 9 bases shorter and J is 2 bases shorter, with 11 bases between their ends. Via the germline V gene (reference sequence), CDR1 is LGHDT and CDR2 YNNKEL.